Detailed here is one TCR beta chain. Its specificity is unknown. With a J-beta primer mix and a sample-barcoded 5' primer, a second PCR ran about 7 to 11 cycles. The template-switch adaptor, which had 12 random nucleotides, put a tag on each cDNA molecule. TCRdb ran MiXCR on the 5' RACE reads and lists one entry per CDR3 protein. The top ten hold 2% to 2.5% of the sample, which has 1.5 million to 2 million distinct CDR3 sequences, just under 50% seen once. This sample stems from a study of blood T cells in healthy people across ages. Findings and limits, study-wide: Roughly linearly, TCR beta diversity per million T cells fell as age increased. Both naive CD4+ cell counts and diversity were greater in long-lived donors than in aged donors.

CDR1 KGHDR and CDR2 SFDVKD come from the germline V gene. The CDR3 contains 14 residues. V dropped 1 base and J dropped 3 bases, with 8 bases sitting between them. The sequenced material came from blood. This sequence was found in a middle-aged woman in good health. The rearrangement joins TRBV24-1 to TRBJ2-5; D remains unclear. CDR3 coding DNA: TGTGCCACCAGTGATTTTAACGGAGAAGAGACCCAGTACTTC. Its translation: CATSDFNGEETQYF.